The 30 T cell receptor beta chains presented below share a single source sample, sequenced in a study of blood T cell repertoires in COVID-19. Sequenced by immunoSEQ multiplex PCR; TCRdb stores in-frame clones only, minus some. The repertoire holds a few hundred thousand clones, with 85% to 90% as singletons. Sequencing used PBMCs or T cells enriched from blood (not recorded which). The source of these receptors is a man younger than 45 who had recovered from COVID-19.

V and J are TRBV11-3 and TRBJ2-3, with TRBD1 matching 7 bases. Germline V gene sequence: CDR1 SGHNT, CDR2 YENEEA. V trimming: 8 bases; J trimming: 1 base; junction bases outside the gene matches: 12. This CDR3 region has 16 residues. This CDR3 reads CASGFTGAGGTDTQYF. DNA of the CDR3: TGTGCCAGCGGATTCACAGGGGCCGGGGGCACAGATACGCAGTATTTT.

V usage is TRBV18 and J usage is TRBJ2-3; possibly TRBD2 for D (7 bases). Trimming cost V 2 bases and J 1 base, with 13 bases left between them. CDR1 is KGHSH and CDR2 is LQKENI in the germline V gene. This CDR3 has 16 residues. CDR3 in amino acids: CASSPRGGGGTDTQYF. In DNA, the CDR3 is TGTGCCAGCTCACCAAGGGGAGGGGGGGGCACAGATACGCAGTATTTT.

V and J are TRBV2 and TRBJ2-2, with a tentative D call TRBD2 (7 bases). This CDR3 contains 14 residues. The V gene lost 7 bases and the J gene lost 2 bases, with 11 bases spanning the gap. Germline values: CDR1 SNHLY, CDR2 FYNNEI. CDR3: CASTRGGNTGELFF. The CDR3 region has the DNA TGTGCCAGCACGAGGGGGGGCAACACCGGGGAGCTGTTTTTT.

The V and J genes are TRBV2 and TRBJ2-1, with D possibly matching TRBD1 (6 bases). Germline values: CDR1 SNHLY, CDR2 FYNNEI. Deletions cut 7 bases from V and 4 bases from J, with 11 bases between. This CDR3 has 13 amino acids. This CDR3 reads CASTWTDYNEQFF. The CDR3 DNA is TGTGCCAGCACTTGGACAGATTACAATGAGCAGTTCTTC.

This chain uses TRBV7-2 with TRBJ1-1, with a possible D match to TRBD1 (5 bases). The V gene's germline CDR1 is SGHTA and CDR2 FQGNSA. This CDR3 comprises 15 residues. The germline V and J ends were trimmed by 2 bases and 2 bases, with 12 bases remaining between them. The CDR3 sequence is CASSLTRGGNTEAFF. CDR3 in DNA: TGTGCCAGCAGCTTAACGCGGGGCGGTAACACTGAAGCTTTCTTT.

In its sample, this clone was seen once. V gene TRBV15 combines with J gene TRBJ2-7, with TRBD1 identical over 10 bases. The CDR3 is made up of 13 amino acids. Germline V gene lookup returns CDR1 LNHNV and CDR2 YYDKDF (reference sequence). V lost 5 bases, J lost 3 bases, and 1 base stayed unmatched. Here the CDR3 reads CATSGDRGYEQYF. The CDR3, as DNA: TGTGCCACCAGCGGGGACAGGGGCTACGAGCAGTACTTC.

The rearrangement joins TRBV25-1 to TRBJ2-3, with a tentative D call TRBD1 (5 bases). V lost 3 bases and J lost 2, with 9 bases in between. The V gene's germline CDR1 is MGHDK and CDR2 SYGVNS. CDR3 length: 14 amino acids. As DNA, the CDR3 is TGTGCCAGCAGTGACAGGGCCAACACAGATACGCAGTATTTT. It is translated as CASSDRANTDTQYF.

The V and J genes are TRBV6-5 and TRBJ1-5; D may be TRBD1 (5 bases). This CDR3 has 15 amino acids. Germline V CDR1 and CDR2: MNHEY, SVGAGI. Trimming removed 0 bases from V and 5 bases from J, with 11 bases in between. The CDR3 DNA is TGTGCCAGCAGTTACTCTAGGGGAGGACATCAGCCCCAGCATTTT. This codes for CASSYSRGGHQPQHF.

The V gene is TRBV2, the J gene TRBJ1-6; D might be TRBD1 (6 bases). Deletions cut 6 bases from V and 9 bases from J, with 9 bases between. CDR3 length equals 12 residues. Germline V gives CDR1 SNHLY, CDR2 FYNNEI. The CDR3 DNA reads TGTGCCAGCAGCAACAGGGCTTCACCCCTCCACTTT. It specifies CASSNRASPLHF.

The chain uses TRBV7-2 and TRBJ1-5; TRBD1 might be the D (6 bases). The germline V and J ends were trimmed by 2 bases and 5 bases, with 10 bases remaining between them. The CDR3 is made up of 14 amino acids. In germline, CDR1 is SGHTA, CDR2 FQGNSA. The CDR3 loop reads CASSLWGPDQPQHF. The CDR3 bases are TGTGCCAGCAGCTTATGGGGGCCCGATCAGCCCCAGCATTTT. Full variable domain (outside the CDR3, taken from reference TRBV7-2 and TRBJ1-5): GAGVSQSPSNKVTEKGKDVELRCDPISGHTALYWYRQSLGQGLEFLIYFQGNSAPDKSGLPSDRFSAERTGGSVSTLTIQRTQQEDSAVYLCASSLWGPDQPQHFGDGTRLSIL.

The gene calls are TRBV5-4 and TRBJ1-2; possible D gene TRBD1, 5 bases. Trimming pared 4 bases from V and 1 base from J, leaving 11 bases between. The germline V gene encodes CDR1 SGHNT and CDR2 YYREEE (reference sequence). The CDR3 loop spans 14 amino acids. For the CDR3, the DNA is TGTGCCAGCAGCGAAAGACAGTTTAACTATGGCTACACCTTC. Translation: CASSERQFNYGYTF.

The V and J genes are TRBV27 and TRBJ1-6; 8 nucleotides line up with TRBD1. The CDR3 sequence is 14 residues long. Germline V gene data show CDR1 as MNHEY and CDR2 as SMNVEV (reference sequence). V lost 2 bases, J lost 10 bases, and 4 bases stayed unmatched. The CDR3 loop reads CASSLTQGVSPLHF. The CDR3 DNA is TGTGCCAGCAGTTTAACACAGGGGGTCTCACCCCTCCACTTT.

The rearrangement uses TRBV30 and TRBJ1-3; 12 bases agree with TRBD1. Trimming took 0 bases from V and 5 from J; bases not matched to a gene: 8. Germline V gene data show CDR1 as GTSNPN and CDR2 as SVGIG (reference sequence). There are 17 residues in the CDR3. CDR3: CAWSVWGTGGYRNTIYF. The CDR3 nucleotides read TGTGCCTGGAGTGTATGGGGGACAGGGGGCTATCGAAACACCATATATTTT.

The chain carries TRBV9 and TRBJ1-4; TRBD1 is a possible D gene (5 bases). Germline V gene lookup returns CDR1 SGDLS and CDR2 YYNGEE. This CDR3 region has 13 residues. The V gene lost 7 bases and the J gene lost 8 bases, with 15 bases spanning the gap. CDR3 bases: TGTGCCAGCGGGGGACTAAACGGGGAAAAACTGTTTTTT. This codes for CASGGLNGEKLFF.

CDR3 nucleotides: TGTGCCAGCAGTTTTGGAGGGGGCGGTAGCGGAGGCGAGCAGTACTTC. The encoded protein is CASSFGGGGSGGEQYF. The rearrangement joins TRBV27 to TRBJ2-7; D is perhaps TRBD1 (7 bases). CDR3 length equals 16 residues. Per germline, CDR1 MNHEY and CDR2 SMNVEV (reference sequence). Trimming took off 3 bases at V and 6 bases at J, with 21 bases between the two ends.

The V call is TRBV27, the J call TRBJ2-7; 9 bases match TRBD1. The CDR3 runs to 14 residues. The V gene end was trimmed by 6 bases and the J gene end by 5 bases; junction bases not matched to a gene: 8. CDR1 and CDR2 from the germline V gene are MNHEY and SMNVEV (reference sequence). This CDR3 reads CASRPQGARDEQYF. CDR3 sequence (DNA): TGTGCCAGCAGACCACAGGGGGCTCGGGACGAGCAGTACTTC.

V usage is TRBV3-1 (or the pseudogene TRBV3-2) and J usage is TRBJ2-2, with D perhaps TRBD2 (5 bases). Germline lookup yields CDR1 LGHDT and CDR2 YNNKEL (reference sequence). Trimming removed 0 bases from V and 4 bases from J, with 6 bases in between. CDR3 size: 14 residues. The CDR3 nucleotides read TGTGCCAGCAGCCAAGAAGGGAGCACCGGGGAGCTGTTTTTT. Encoded protein: CASSQEGSTGELFF.

The chain links TRBV5-1 to TRBJ1-4; 9 bases map to TRBD1. The CDR3 runs to 16 residues. CDR1 SGHRS and CDR2 YFSETQ come from the germline V gene. The V gene end was trimmed by 0 bases and the J gene end by 4 bases; junction bases not matched to a gene: 4. Here the CDR3 DNA reads TGCGCCAGCAGCTTGGGCTCGGGACAGGGTAATGAAAAACTGTTTTTT. Its translation: CASSLGSGQGNEKLFF. Full variable domain (missing parts from reference TRBV5-1 and TRBJ1-4): KAGVTQTPRYLIKTRGQQVTLSCSPISGHRSVSWYQQTPGQGLQFLFEYFSETQRNKGNFPGRFSGRQFSNSRSEMNVSTLELGDSALYLCASSLGSGQGNEKLFFGSGTQLSVL.

The chain couples TRBV13 to TRBJ2-2, with 7 bases matching TRBD1. Germline-derived CDR1 and CDR2 are PRHDT and FYEKMQ (reference sequence). Losses at the gene ends were 5 bases for V and 6 bases for J; bases not matched to a gene: 3. CDR3 length: 13 amino acids. This chain's CDR3 is CASSHRGSGELFF. The DNA of the CDR3 is TGTGCCAGCAGCCACAGGGGTTCCGGGGAGCTGTTTTTT.

This rearrangement joins TRBV7-9 to TRBJ2-2; 10 nucleotides match TRBD1. After removal of 6 bases from V and 4 bases from J, the junction contained 5 bases not matched to a gene. The CDR3 is 15 amino acids. CDR1 and CDR2 (germline): SEHNR, FQNEAQ (reference sequence). CDR3 coding DNA: TGTGCCAGCAGAGCCGGGACAGGGGTCACCGGGGAGCTGTTTTTT. Encoded protein: CASRAGTGVTGELFF.

The V gene is TRBV4-1, the J gene TRBJ1-5, with TRBD1 matching over 7 bases. Germline loops: CDR1 MGHRA, CDR2 YSYEKL. The CDR3 has 17 residues. V was pared by 3 bases and J by 5 bases, with 13 bases of the junction left unmatched. The CDR3 protein is CASSQDPRQGLYQPQHF. DNA of the CDR3: TGCGCCAGCAGCCAGGATCCTAGACAGGGCTTATATCAGCCCCAGCATTTT.

The V gene is TRBV18, the J gene TRBJ2-2, with 7 bases identical to TRBD2. The V gene end was trimmed by 1 base and the J gene end by 2 bases; junction bases not matched to a gene: 7. This CDR3 has 17 residues. Germline V gives CDR1 KGHSH, CDR2 LQKENI. The CDR3 loop reads CASSPRGGRTNTGELFF. CDR3 coding DNA: TGTGCCAGCTCACCACGGGGCGGGAGAACTAACACCGGGGAGCTGTTTTTT.

V and J are TRBV7-8 and TRBJ2-5; possibly TRBD1 for D (6 bases). The CDR3 has 16 residues. Germline V gene sequence: CDR1 SGHVS, CDR2 FQNEAQ. The V gene lost 4 bases and the J gene lost 3 bases, with 18 bases spanning the gap. The CDR3 DNA reads TGTGCCAGCAGCTCCTCTTACCGGGACACTGAAGAGACCCAGTACTTC. Its translation: CASSSSYRDTEETQYF.

V and J are TRBV7-9 and TRBJ2-1; 9 bases agree with TRBD1. Germline values: CDR1 SEHNR, CDR2 FQNEAQ (reference sequence). The CDR3 contains 15 residues. V was clipped by 2 bases and J by 6 bases; unmatched bases: 5. CDR3 residues: CASSLKGQGINEQFF. CDR3 in DNA: TGTGCCAGCAGCTTAAAGGGACAGGGTATCAATGAGCAGTTCTTC.

This sequence joins TRBV5-1 and TRBJ2-1; the match to TRBD1 covers 9 bases. From germline, CDR1 is SGHRS and CDR2 YFSETQ. Losses at the gene ends were 0 bases for V and 6 bases for J; bases not matched to a gene: 10. This CDR3 comprises 17 residues. CDR3 in DNA: TGCGCCAGCAGCTTGGCCGGGACAGGGAGTTACTTCAATGAGCAGTTCTTC. Amino acid sequence: CASSLAGTGSYFNEQFF. The full variable domain, completed using reference TRBV5-1 and TRBJ2-1, is KAGVTQTPRYLIKTRGQQVTLSCSPISGHRSVSWYQQTPGQGLQFLFEYFSETQRNKGNFPGRFSGRQFSNSRSEMNVSTLELGDSALYLCASSLAGTGSYFNEQFFGPGTRLTVL.

The genes are TRBV18 and TRBJ2-2; TRBD1 matches 8 bases. CDR3 size: 14 residues. The germline V gene encodes CDR1 KGHSH and CDR2 LQKENI. V lost 3 bases and J lost 5; bases outside the gene matches: 2. In DNA form, the CDR3 reads TGTGCCAGCTCACCGGGACAGGCTACCGGGGAGCTGTTTTTT. Protein sequence: CASSPGQATGELFF.

The chain joins TRBV21-1 to TRBJ2-7; the table calls TRBD1, which could not be checked here. TRBV21-1 is tagged as a pseudogene. The CDR3 spans 14 residues. CDR3 nucleotide sequence: TGTGCCAGAGCAGGGCCGGCGAGATGGTACGAGCAGTACTTC. This codes for CARAGPARWYEQYF.

V gene TRBV28 combines with J gene TRBJ1-2, with 8 bases lining up with TRBD1. CDR1 is MDHEN and CDR2 is SYDVKM in the germline V gene. Trimming took 7 bases from V and 8 from J; bases not matched to a gene: 9. The CDR3 totals 13 residues. The CDR3 protein is CASTIDRGWGYTF. CDR3 bases: TGTGCCAGCACCATCGACAGGGGCTGGGGCTACACCTTC.

The sample holds one count of this clone. This rearrangement joins TRBV18 to TRBJ2-3, with D possibly TRBD1 on 6 matching bases. This CDR3 region has 17 residues. The V gene lost 3 bases and the J gene lost 0 bases, with 16 bases spanning the gap. Germline lookup yields CDR1 KGHSH and CDR2 LQKENI. CDR3 in amino acids: CASSPGPGASSTDTQYF. The CDR3 DNA follows: TGTGCCAGCTCACCCGGGCCAGGGGCTTCTAGCACAGATACGCAGTATTTT.

The sample holds one count of this clone. The J gene is TRBJ1-3, the V gene TRBV18; tentatively, D is TRBD1 (5 bases). V was clipped by 1 base and J by 0 bases, with 10 bases between them. This CDR3 is 16 amino acids long. CDR1 is KGHSH and CDR2 is LQKENI in the germline V gene. The CDR3 DNA is TGTGCCAGCTCACCACGACAGAGACCCTCTGGAAACACCATATATTTT. Amino acids: CASSPRQRPSGNTIYF.